These T cell receptor beta chains were read from a single sample in a study of T-cell reconstitution after alpha-beta-depleted transplantation in children. Each CDR3 protein gets one entry after TCRdb re-called the PCR reads with MiXCR. The sample holds around 72,000 distinct CDR3 sequences, roughly 4.4% seen once. Sequenced material: PBMCs, mostly from graft donor cells, taken 180 days after TCRalphabeta/CD19-depleted stem cell transplant. These receptors originate from a boy under three years old who had a stem cell transplant for acute myeloid leukemia, so the T cells may come from the graft donor. The CDR3 runs from the conserved cysteine through the conserved F or W. D genes are given only for firm matches. Clone size appears in some rows only: once, few, many, or a class for an expanded clone.

cdr3_aa	cdr3_nt	j_call	d_call	v_call	clone_size
CSASFSAHNEQFF	TGCAGTGCTAGTTTTTCAGCCCACAATGAGCAGTTCTTC	TRBJ2-1	-	TRBV20-1	many
CASSHWTGEGKNQPQHF	TGTGCCAGCAGTCACTGGACAGGGGAAGGGAAAAATCAGCCCCAGCATTTT	TRBJ1-5	TRBD1	TRBV12-3/TRBV12-4	many
CASSLGGPSNYGYTF	TGTGCCAGCAGCTTAGGAGGGCCCTCTAACTATGGCTACACCTTC	TRBJ1-2	-	TRBV7-6	-
CASTRTGGSNQPQHF	TGTGCCAGCACCCGGACAGGGGGTAGCAATCAGCCCCAGCATTTT	TRBJ1-5	TRBD1	TRBV12-3/TRBV12-4	many
CASGFYGLGNEQYF	TGTGCTAGTGGTTTTTATGGACTAGGAAACGAGCAGTACTTC	TRBJ2-7	TRBD2	TRBV12-5	many
CSVREAYGYTF	TGCAGTGTACGGGAAGCCTATGGCTACACCTTC	TRBJ1-2	-	TRBV20-1	many
CATRDGSSWPLEQYF	TGTGCCACCCGGGACGGGTCCTCCTGGCCTCTCGAGCAGTACTTC	TRBJ2-7	-	TRBV10-3	many
CASSLVGLAGESYQETQYF	TGCGCCAGCAGCTTGGTTGGACTAGCGGGGGAGTCGTACCAAGAGACCCAGTACTTC	TRBJ2-5	TRBD2	TRBV5-1	many
CASSFGLFSGQNTEAFF	TGTGCCAGCAGTTTCGGTCTTTTTTCGGGACAGAACACTGAAGCTTTCTTT	TRBJ1-1	-	TRBV12-3/TRBV12-4	many
CSVGILTDTQYF	TGCAGCGTTGGTATCTTAACAGATACGCAGTATTTT	TRBJ2-3	-	TRBV29-1	many
CASSQDRRETQYF	TGCGCCAGCAGCCAAGATCGGAGGGAGACCCAGTACTTC	TRBJ2-5	-	TRBV4-1	many
CRVSSDTQYF	TGCAGGGTATCCTCAGATACGCAGTATTTT	TRBJ2-3	-	TRBV29-1	many
CASSSRDRTYNQPQHF	TGTGCCAGCAGCTCCCGGGACAGAACTTACAATCAGCCCCAGCATTTT	TRBJ1-5	TRBD1	TRBV7-2	many
CASSLGGPANQETQYF	TGCGCCAGCAGCTTGGGGGGCCCAGCAAACCAAGAGACCCAGTACTTC	TRBJ2-5	-	TRBV5-1	many
CASTAPRGAADTQYF	TGTGCCAGCACCGCCCCTCGGGGAGCTGCAGATACGCAGTATTTT	TRBJ2-3	-	TRBV7-2	many
CAISEDPGGKLFF	TGTGCCATCAGTGAAGATCCGGGAGGAAAACTGTTTTTT	TRBJ1-4	-	TRBV10-3	many
CAWSAAGTGDEQYF	TGTGCCTGGAGTGCAGCCGGGACAGGGGATGAGCAGTACTTC	TRBJ2-7	TRBD1	TRBV30	many
CSALNWGTGGDNQPQHF	TGCAGTGCTTTGAATTGGGGAACAGGAGGGGACAATCAGCCCCAGCATTTT	TRBJ1-5	-	TRBV20-1	many
CASSSLQGNYTF	TGTGCCAGCAGCTCACTACAGGGTAACTACACCTTC	TRBJ1-2	-	TRBV7-2	many
CASSLGVPQETQYF	TGTGCCAGCAGTCTCGGGGTGCCACAAGAGACCCAGTACTTC	TRBJ2-5	-	TRBV12-3/TRBV12-4	many
CASSLIGGAYNEQFF	TGCGCCAGCAGCTTGATCGGGGGGGCCTACAATGAGCAGTTCTTC	TRBJ2-1	TRBD2	TRBV5-1	many
CASSPGTVSGNTIYF	TGTGCCAGCAGTCCCGGGACAGTCTCTGGAAACACCATATATTTT	TRBJ1-3	TRBD1	TRBV12-3/TRBV12-4	many
CASSLLGRPLTDTQYF	TGTGCCAGCAGCTTATTAGGCAGGCCTCTCACAGATACGCAGTATTTT	TRBJ2-3	-	TRBV7-2	many
CASSAQGENTEAFF	TGTGCCAGCAGTGCCCAAGGAGAGAACACTGAAGCTTTCTTT	TRBJ1-1	-	TRBV2	many
CASSRGLAGGQETQYF	TGTGCCAGCAGCCGGGGACTAGCGGGGGGGCAAGAGACCCAGTACTTC	TRBJ2-5	TRBD2	TRBV7-6	few
CASGPVLPRANEQFF	TGTGCCAGCGGCCCCGTCCTCCCCAGGGCCAATGAGCAGTTCTTC	TRBJ2-1	-	TRBV4-2	-
CASSLALRGELFF	TGTGCCAGCAGCTTAGCACTCCGGGGGGAGCTGTTTTTT	TRBJ2-2	-	TRBV11-3	many
CASSLRGGTSNTGELFF	TGCGCCAGCAGCCTACGGGGTGGGACTTCGAACACCGGGGAGCTGTTTTTT	TRBJ2-2	-	TRBV5-1	many
CSAQRSGVVDTQYF	TGCAGTGCACAAAGAAGCGGGGTTGTAGATACGCAGTATTTT	TRBJ2-3	TRBD2	TRBV20-1	many
CSVVYGQGVEAFF	TGCAGCGTTGTCTATGGACAGGGGGTTGAAGCTTTCTTT	TRBJ1-1	TRBD1	TRBV29-1	many
CASGIGGKTEAFF	TGTGCCAGCGGGATAGGAGGGAAAACTGAAGCTTTCTTT	TRBJ1-1	-	TRBV7-8	many
CASSYFPSGSASPLHF	TGTGCCAGCAGTTACTTCCCGTCAGGGTCGGCTTCACCCCTCCACTTT	TRBJ1-6	-	TRBV6-5	many
CASSQSKGLDEQYF	TGCGCCAGCAGTCAATCGAAGGGGTTGGACGAGCAGTACTTC	TRBJ2-7	-	TRBV23-1	-
CASSYGGVPDTQYF	TGTGCCAGCAGCTACGGGGGGGTACCAGATACGCAGTATTTT	TRBJ2-3	TRBD2	TRBV5-6	many
CASRGDGYTF	TGCGCCAGCAGAGGGGATGGCTACACCTTC	TRBJ1-2	-	TRBV5-1	many
CASSQAGPGGINYEQYF	TGCGCCAGCAGCCAAGCTGGGCCGGGGGGTATAAACTACGAGCAGTACTTC	TRBJ2-7	TRBD2	TRBV4-3	many
CASSFGASGGTQYNEQFF	TGTGCCAGCAGTTTTGGAGCCAGCGGGGGGACACAATACAATGAGCAGTTCTTC	TRBJ2-1	TRBD2	TRBV12-3/TRBV12-4	many
CASSFKGGGNQPQHF	TGTGCCAGCAGTTTCAAAGGGGGCGGCAATCAGCCCCAGCATTTT	TRBJ1-5	TRBD1	TRBV12-3/TRBV12-4	many
CASSFNDGGGQETQYF	TGCGCCAGCAGCTTCAACGACGGGGGAGGCCAAGAGACCCAGTACTTC	TRBJ2-5	-	TRBV5-1	medium-sized
CASSKKLSSYNSPLHF	TGTGCCAGCAGTAAAAAGCTGAGCTCCTATAATTCACCCCTCCACTTT	TRBJ1-6	-	TRBV12-3/TRBV12-4	many
CASSRAASGGSTDTQYF	TGTGCCAGCAGCAGAGCGGCTAGCGGGGGGAGCACAGATACGCAGTATTTT	TRBJ2-3	TRBD2	TRBV7-2	many
CASSLTNEGGRENIQYF	TGTGCCAGCAGTTTAACCAACGAGGGGGGGAGGGAAAACATTCAGTACTTC	TRBJ2-4	-	TRBV12-3/TRBV12-4	many
CATSDSRQGAYEQYF	TGTGCCACCAGTGATTCCCGCCAGGGGGCGTACGAGCAGTACTTC	TRBJ2-7	TRBD1	TRBV24-1	many
CASSFGGYSPLHF	TGTGCCAGCAGTTTCGGGGGGTATTCACCCCTCCACTTT	TRBJ1-6	-	TRBV12-3/TRBV12-4	many
CASSKDGWEAFF	TGTGCCAGCTCCAAGGACGGGTGGGAAGCTTTCTTT	TRBJ1-1	-	TRBV3-1	once
CAISLGGSSNNEQFF	TGTGCCATCAGTTTGGGGGGCTCCTCTAACAATGAGCAGTTCTTC	TRBJ2-1	-	TRBV10-3	many
CASSPPTGTNTGELFF	TGCGCCAGCAGCCCCCCGACAGGAACGAACACCGGGGAGCTGTTTTTT	TRBJ2-2	-	TRBV5-1	many
CASSLHGGATGYTF	TGTGCCAGCAGCCTCCATGGGGGGGCTACGGGCTACACCTTC	TRBJ1-2	-	TRBV7-3	many
CASSYGRMTGELFF	TGTGCCAGCAGTTACGGGCGGATGACCGGGGAGCTGTTTTTT	TRBJ2-2	-	TRBV6-5	many
CASSSLGGTNTGELFF	TGTGCCAGCAGCTCCCTTGGGGGTACGAACACCGGGGAGCTGTTTTTT	TRBJ2-2	-	TRBV7-9	many
CASSPKQGNTEAFF	TGCGCCAGCAGTCCAAAGCAGGGGAACACTGAAGCTTTCTTT	TRBJ1-1	-	TRBV23-1	many
CASSPYLRVAQETQYF	TGTGCCAGCAGCCCCTACTTACGGGTGGCACAAGAGACCCAGTACTTC	TRBJ2-5	-	TRBV12-3/TRBV12-4	many
CASSRIVTNFNYGYTF	TGTGCCAGCTCACGGATAGTAACAAACTTTAACTATGGCTACACCTTC	TRBJ1-2	-	TRBV18	many
CASSLRASLSTDTQYF	TGTGCCAGCAGTTTACGGGCCTCCCTCAGCACAGATACGCAGTATTTT	TRBJ2-3	-	TRBV12-3/TRBV12-4	many
CSARQAKGLSYEQYF	TGCAGTGCTAGGCAGGCCAAGGGGCTCTCCTACGAGCAGTACTTC	TRBJ2-7	-	TRBV20-1	few
CASSLATNTKPSTDTQYF	TGCGCCAGCAGCCTGGCCACTAATACCAAGCCTAGCACAGATACGCAGTATTTT	TRBJ2-3	-	TRBV5-1	many
CASSSRQGDRSSQPQHF	TGTGCCAGCAGCTCCCGGCAGGGGGACCGGTCAAGTCAGCCCCAGCATTTT	TRBJ1-5	TRBD1	TRBV12-3/TRBV12-4	many
CSATGFQETQYF	TGCAGCGCCACAGGGTTCCAAGAGACCCAGTACTTC	TRBJ2-5	-	TRBV29-1	many